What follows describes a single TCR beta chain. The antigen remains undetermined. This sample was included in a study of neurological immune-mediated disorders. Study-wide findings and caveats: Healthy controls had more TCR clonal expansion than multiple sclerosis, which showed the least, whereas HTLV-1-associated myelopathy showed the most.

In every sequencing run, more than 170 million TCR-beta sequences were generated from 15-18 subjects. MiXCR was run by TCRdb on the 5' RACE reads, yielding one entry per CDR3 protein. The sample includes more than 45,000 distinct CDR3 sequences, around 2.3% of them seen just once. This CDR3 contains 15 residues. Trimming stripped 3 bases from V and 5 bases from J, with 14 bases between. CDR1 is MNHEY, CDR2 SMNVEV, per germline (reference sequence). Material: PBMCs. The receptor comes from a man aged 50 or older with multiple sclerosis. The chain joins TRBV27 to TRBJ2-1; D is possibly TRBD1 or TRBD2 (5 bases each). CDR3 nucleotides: TGTGCCAGCAGTTTTTTTTGGGGGTCCCACAATGAGCAGTTCTTC. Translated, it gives CASSFFWGSHNEQFF.